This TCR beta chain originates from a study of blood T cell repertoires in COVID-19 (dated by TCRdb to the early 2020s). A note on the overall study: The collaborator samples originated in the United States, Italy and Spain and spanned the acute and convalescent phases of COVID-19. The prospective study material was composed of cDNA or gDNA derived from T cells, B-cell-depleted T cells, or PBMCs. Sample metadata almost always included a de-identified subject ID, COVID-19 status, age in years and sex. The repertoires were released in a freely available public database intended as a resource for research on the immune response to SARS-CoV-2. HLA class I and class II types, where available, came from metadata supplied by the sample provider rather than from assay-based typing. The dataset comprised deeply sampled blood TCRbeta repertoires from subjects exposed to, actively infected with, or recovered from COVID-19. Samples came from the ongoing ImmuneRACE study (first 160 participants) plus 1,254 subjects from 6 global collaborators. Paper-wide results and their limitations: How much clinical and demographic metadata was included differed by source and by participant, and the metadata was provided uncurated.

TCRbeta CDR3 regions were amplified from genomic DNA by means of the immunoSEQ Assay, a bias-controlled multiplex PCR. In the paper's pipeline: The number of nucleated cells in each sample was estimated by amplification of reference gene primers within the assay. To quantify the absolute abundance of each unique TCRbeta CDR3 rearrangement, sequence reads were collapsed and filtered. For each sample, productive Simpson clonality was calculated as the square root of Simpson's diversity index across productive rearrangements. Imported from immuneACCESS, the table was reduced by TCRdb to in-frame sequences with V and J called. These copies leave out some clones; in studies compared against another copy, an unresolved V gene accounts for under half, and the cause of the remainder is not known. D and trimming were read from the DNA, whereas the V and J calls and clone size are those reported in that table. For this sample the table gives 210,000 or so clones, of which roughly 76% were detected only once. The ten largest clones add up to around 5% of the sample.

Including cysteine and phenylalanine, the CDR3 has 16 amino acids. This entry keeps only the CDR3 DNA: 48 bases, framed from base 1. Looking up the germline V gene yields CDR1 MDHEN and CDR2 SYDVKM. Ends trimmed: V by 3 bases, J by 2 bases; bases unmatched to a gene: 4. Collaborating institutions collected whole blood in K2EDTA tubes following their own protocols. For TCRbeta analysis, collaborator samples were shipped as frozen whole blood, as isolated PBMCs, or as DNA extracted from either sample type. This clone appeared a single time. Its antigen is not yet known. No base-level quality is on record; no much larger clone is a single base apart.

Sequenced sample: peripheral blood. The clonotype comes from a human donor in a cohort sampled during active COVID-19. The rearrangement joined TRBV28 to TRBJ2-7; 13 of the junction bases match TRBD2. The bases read TGTGCCAGCAGTTTCACGACTAGCGGGAGGCCCTACGAGCAGTACTTC. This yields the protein CASSFTTSGRPYEQYF.